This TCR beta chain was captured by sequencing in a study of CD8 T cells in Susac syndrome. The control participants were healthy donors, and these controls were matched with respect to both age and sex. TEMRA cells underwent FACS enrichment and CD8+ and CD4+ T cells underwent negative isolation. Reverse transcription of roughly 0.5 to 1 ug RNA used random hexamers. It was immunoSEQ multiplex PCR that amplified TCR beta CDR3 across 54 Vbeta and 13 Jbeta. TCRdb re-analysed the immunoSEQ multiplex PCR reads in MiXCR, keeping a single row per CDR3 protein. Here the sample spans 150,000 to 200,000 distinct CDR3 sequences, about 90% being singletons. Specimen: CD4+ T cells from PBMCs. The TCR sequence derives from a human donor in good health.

The CDR3 region has the DNA TGTGCCAGCAGTTACTCGAAGTCAGGGCGCGTTATGACTGAAGCTTTCTTT. Amino acids: CASSYSKSGRVMTEAFF. The rearrangement uses TRBV6-2 or TRBV6-3 and TRBJ1-1, with TRBD1 as a possible D gene (5 bases). The CDR3 has 17 residues. Trimming pared 0 bases from V and 5 bases from J, leaving 19 bases between. Germline CDR1 is MNHEY and CDR2 is SVGEGT.